These T cell receptor beta chains were read from a single sample in a study of blood T cell repertoires in COVID-19. TCRdb's copy holds only in-frame clones and misses some; the assay was immunoSEQ multiplex PCR. In the table there are around 68,000 clones, approximately 88% of which are singletons. The material sequenced was peripheral blood. The receptors shown here come from a woman between 50 and 59 years old with acute or convalescent COVID-19. The CDR3 runs from the conserved cysteine through the conserved F or W. Each record gives: J gene, V gene, D gene, clone size, CDR3 DNA, CDR3 protein. D genes are given only for firm matches. Clone size, where shown, is once, few, many, or a class for clones that have expanded.

>TRBJ2-7|TRBV9|.|.
TGTGCCAGCAGCCCCGGGAAGGCTGCGGGGGAGCAGTACTTC
CASSPGKAAGEQYF
>TRBJ1-1|TRBV30|.|.
TGTGCCTGGAGTGCTCAGGGTAACACTGAAGCTTTCTTT
CAWSAQGNTEAFF
>TRBJ2-2|TRBV6-5|TRBD1|many
TGTGCCAGCAGACCGGGACAGGGATTAACCGGGGAGCTGTTTTTT
CASRPGQGLTGELFF
>TRBJ1-4|TRBV4-1|TRBD1|.
TGCGCCAGCAGCCAACCTCAGGGGGACCTTAATGAAAAACTGTTTTTT
CASSQPQGDLNEKLFF
>TRBJ1-1|TRBV12-3/TRBV12-4|TRBD1|.
TGTGCCAGCAGTCAAGGACAGGGAAAGGCTTTCTTT
CASSQGQGKAFF
>TRBJ1-2|TRBV27|.|once
TGTGCCAGCACTCAAGGGCCCGTGCAGGGTGGCTCGGGCTATGGCTACACCTTC
CASTQGPVQGGSGYGYTF
>TRBJ1-5|TRBV2|.|.
TGTGCCAGCCGCTATAGCCATAGCAATCAGCCCCAGCATTTT
CASRYSHSNQPQHF
>TRBJ2-5|TRBV3-1/TRBV3-2|.|.
TGTGCCAGCAGCCAAGTCGACAGAGCCCAGTACTTC
CASSQVDRAQYF
>TRBJ2-1|TRBV2|.|.
TGTGCCAGCAGACTTAGCCGGAGAGAAAACAATGAGCAGTTCTTC
CASRLSRRENNEQFF
>TRBJ1-5|TRBV24-1|TRBD1|once
TGTGCCACCAGTGATTCCGGACAGGGGGCTGCGAGCAATCAGCCCCAGCATTTT
CATSDSGQGAASNQPQHF
>TRBJ2-2|TRBV21-1|.|few
TGTGCCAGCAGCAACTGGGGGCGGACCGGGGAGCTGTTTTTT
CASSNWGRTGELFF
>TRBJ2-1|TRBV5-4|TRBD2|.
TGTGCCAGCAGCTTTTCGGGGGGATCTCTCTACAATGAGCAGTTCTTC
CASSFSGGSLYNEQFF
>TRBJ1-1|TRBV5-6|TRBD1|.
TGTGCCAGCAGCCAGGGACAGTTAAACACTGAAGCTTTCTTT
CASSQGQLNTEAFF
>TRBJ2-2|TRBV4-1|TRBD1|.
TGCGCCAGCAGCCAAGATCATAGACGGAGACAGGGCGTCCACGGGGAGCTGTTTTTT
CASSQDHRRRQGVHGELFF
>TRBJ1-2|TRBV6-6|.|.
TGTGCCAGTAAGAGGACAGAGGCGAGCTTGGGCTACACCTTC
CASKRTEASLGYTF
>TRBJ2-1|TRBV5-1|TRBD2|once
TGCGCCAGCAGCTTGGACGGACTAGCCGCCAATGAGCAGTTCTTC
CASSLDGLAANEQFF
>TRBJ2-5|TRBV7-8|TRBD2|.
TGTGCCAGCAGCTTTCTAGGGCTAGCGGAAGAGACCCAGTACTTC
CASSFLGLAEETQYF
>TRBJ1-4|TRBV2|TRBD1|.
TGTGCCAGCAGTGACCCTCGGGACAGGACTAATGAAAAACTGTTTTTT
CASSDPRDRTNEKLFF
>TRBJ2-7|TRBV9|TRBD1|few
TGTGCCAGCAGCGTAGCCGGGACAGGTGGAGACTACGAGCAGTACTTC
CASSVAGTGGDYEQYF
>TRBJ1-1|TRBV6-6|.|.
TGTGCCAGCAGGGAAGGAGTCCAGAACACTGAAGCTTTCTTT
CASREGVQNTEAFF
>TRBJ1-1|TRBV5-5|.|.
TGTGCCAGCAGCTTGGTTCAGGGCCGGAACACTGAAGCTTTCTTT
CASSLVQGRNTEAFF
>TRBJ1-2|TRBV5-1|.|few
TGCGCCAGCAGCTCAACCGCCCGGGGGGATGGCTACACCTTC
CASSSTARGDGYTF
>TRBJ2-7|TRBV21-1|.|.
TGTGCCAGCAGCAACTTAGGGACAGCCTACGAGCAGTACTTC
CASSNLGTAYEQYF
>TRBJ1-1|TRBV2|.|once
TGTGCCAGCAGTGAAGCCTCCGAGCCAGGGGCTTTCTTT
CASSEASEPGAFF
>TRBJ2-1|TRBV7-2|.|once
TGTGCCAGCAGCCCATCATACAATGAGCAGTTCTTC
CASSPSYNEQFF
>TRBJ2-3|TRBV3-1/TRBV3-2|TRBD1|.
TGTGCCAGCAGTCCAGGGGGTCAATATAGGGGAGATACGCAGTATTTT
CASSPGGQYRGDTQYF
>TRBJ1-2|TRBV5-1|TRBD1|.
TGCGCCAGGGAGGGACAGGGATTCCGCGGCTATGGCTACACCTTC
CAREGQGFRGYGYTF
>TRBJ1-1|TRBV2|.|.
TGTGCCAGCAGTGACAGGTCGACTGAAGCTTTCTTT
CASSDRSTEAFF
>TRBJ1-4|TRBV4-1|TRBD1|few
TGCGCCAGCAGCCAAGTGACAGGGGGTATTACTAATGAAAAACTGTTTTTT
CASSQVTGGITNEKLFF
>TRBJ2-1|TRBV7-9|.|.
TGTGCCAGCAGCCCTCACAATGAGCAGTTCTTC
CASSPHNEQFF
>TRBJ2-7|TRBV3-1/TRBV3-2|TRBD1|.
TGTGCCAGCAGCCACAACCCGGACAGGAATAGCTCCTACGAGCAGTACTTC
CASSHNPDRNSSYEQYF
>TRBJ1-4|TRBV6-5|TRBD1|.
TGTGCCAGCAGTCTCGGGACAGGAACTAATGAAAAACTGTTTTTT
CASSLGTGTNEKLFF
>TRBJ2-7|TRBV30|TRBD2|.
TGTGCCTGGAGTGAGCGGGGCAGCTCCTACGAGCAGTACTTC
CAWSERGSSYEQYF
>TRBJ1-1|TRBV19|.|.
TGTGCCAGTAAGGGGCAGGGCCTCCAAGCTGAAGCTTTCTTT
CASKGQGLQAEAFF
>TRBJ2-3|TRBV4-3|.|.
TGCGCCAGCAGCCTGACTGCAGGGGGCACAGATACGCAGTATTTT
CASSLTAGGTDTQYF
>TRBJ1-1|TRBV5-1|.|.
TGCGCCAGCAGCCAGGGTTCTTTGAACACTGAAGCTTTCTTT
CASSQGSLNTEAFF
>TRBJ2-7|TRBV19|TRBD1|few
TGTGCCAGTTCGCCGGGACAGCAATACGAGCAGTACTTC
CASSPGQQYEQYF
>TRBJ2-1|TRBV6-2/TRBV6-3|.|.
TGTGCCAGCAGTACTGTACTCTCCTACAATGAGCAGTTCTTC
CASSTVLSYNEQFF
>TRBJ2-2|TRBV29-1|TRBD2|.
TGCAGCGTTGAATCTAGCGGGAGCACCGGGGAGCTGTTTTTT
CSVESSGSTGELFF
>TRBJ1-2|TRBV28|.|.
TGTGCCAGCGTTTCAGGCCCAATATTGTATGGCTACACCTTC
CASVSGPILYGYTF
>TRBJ1-2|TRBV29-1|.|.
TGCAGCGTACCCACCTGGGGGAGGGACGCATATGGCTACACCTTC
CSVPTWGRDAYGYTF
>TRBJ2-7|TRBV15|TRBD1|.
TGTGCCACCAGCAGCAAGCACCCGGGACAGGGCGACGAGCAGTACTTC
CATSSKHPGQGDEQYF
>TRBJ2-4|TRBV9|.|few
TGTGCCAGCAGCCTCCCGGTAGGAGGGGTGGATAACATTCAGTACTTC
CASSLPVGGVDNIQYF
>TRBJ2-1|TRBV7-3|.|.
TGTGCCAGCAGCTCGAGCGGAGCCTCCTACAATGAGCAGTTCTTC
CASSSSGASYNEQFF
>TRBJ1-6|TRBV19|TRBD1|.
TGTGCCAGTAGTATCACAGGGGTGAATTCACCCCTCCACTTT
CASSITGVNSPLHF
>TRBJ2-3|TRBV19|TRBD1|.
TGTGCCAGTCACAGGGGAAGTAGCACAGATACGCAGTATTTT
CASHRGSSTDTQYF